This T cell receptor beta chain was documented in a study of cytotoxic CD8 clonotypes in ibrutinib-treated CLL. Turning to the study itself: Mean yields were about 260,000 productive templates and 90,000 to 95,000 productive rearrangements per sample. Notes on the study in general: Exceeding age-matched healthy donors, baseline clonality also tracked the counts of circulating CD8+ T cells.

This clone was counted a single time. Its matching antigen is unknown. Sequencing was performed with immunoSEQ multiplex PCR; in TCRdb, only in-frame clones are kept and a portion is missing. Here the sample spans fewer than 50,000 clones, approximately 70% being singletons. This clonotype originated in a human donor with chronic lymphocytic leukemia. This material consisted of PBMCs, taken after 24 months of ibrutinib treatment.

Written as DNA, the CDR3 is TGCGCCAGCAGCTGGGGACCGTCAGGAACTAATGAAAAACTGTTTTTT. It specifies CASSWGPSGTNEKLFF. The chain employs TRBV5-1 and TRBJ1-4; TRBD1 is a possible D gene (5 bases). Germline V gene lookup returns CDR1 SGHRS and CDR2 YFSETQ. This CDR3 region has 16 residues. V was shortened by 3 bases and J by 1 base, with 13 bases between the two germline ends. Combining the CDR3 with reference TRBV5-1 and TRBJ1-4 gives the whole variable domain KAGVTQTPRYLIKTRGQQVTLSCSPISGHRSVSWYQQTPGQGLQFLFEYFSETQRNKGNFPGRFSGRQFSNSRSEMNVSTLELGDSALYLCASSWGPSGTNEKLFFGSGTQLSVL.